These 13 T cell receptor beta chains were all obtained from the same sample, sequenced in a study of OX40 agonist ivuxolimab in advanced cancers. The table came from immunoSEQ multiplex PCR; TCRdb's copy has only in-frame clones and leaves some out. In the table there are 90,000 to 100,000 clones, more than 95% of which are singletons. Here the sequenced sample was CD4+ or CD8+ T cells sorted from blood, taken in a trial of the OX40 agonist ivuxolimab. These receptors were taken from an adult with an advanced solid tumor such as melanoma, head and neck, liver or kidney cancer.

The J gene is TRBJ2-5, the V gene TRBV28, with 11 bases aligning to TRBD1. CDR3 length: 16 residues. V shed 5 bases, J shed 2 bases, and the junction held 7 bases outside the gene matches. Per the germline V gene, CDR1 is MDHEN and CDR2 is SYDVKM. In nucleotides, the CDR3 is TGTGCCAGCAGTGCTTCCGGGACAGGGGGTCAAGAGACCCAGTACTTC. It translates to CASSASGTGGQETQYF.

The chain couples TRBV19 to TRBJ2-7, with D perhaps TRBD2 (6 bases). With 3 bases removed from V and 2 bases from J, the gap between germline ends came to 14 bases. The CDR3 is 15 amino acids. Germline V gene sequence: CDR1 LNHDA, CDR2 SQIVND (reference sequence). CDR3 sequence reads: CASSISARTTYEQYF. The CDR3 coding sequence is TGTGCCAGTAGTATTTCGGCCAGGACTACCTACGAGCAGTACTTC.

The chain uses TRBV9 and TRBJ1-1; TRBD1 matches at 9 bases. This CDR3 is built from 15 residues. V lost 7 bases and J lost 1; bases outside the gene matches: 8. From germline, CDR1 is SGDLS and CDR2 YYNGEE. The CDR3 here is CASGPGQGGNTEAFF. DNA for the CDR3: TGTGCCAGCGGCCCGGGACAGGGTGGGAACACTGAAGCTTTCTTT.

V usage is TRBV7-3 and J usage is TRBJ2-7, with 8 bases fitting TRBD1. Looked up from germline, CDR1 is SGHTA and CDR2 is FQGTGA. V lost 2 bases to trimming and J lost 9 bases; unmatched junction nucleotides: 9. The length of the CDR3 is 14 residues. The CDR3 is CASSLEGTGLVQYF. The CDR3 region has the DNA TGTGCCAGCAGCTTAGAAGGGACAGGTCTTGTGCAGTACTTC. Drawing the rest from reference TRBV7-3 and TRBJ2-7, the complete variable domain is GAGVSQTPSNKVTEKGKYVELRCDPISGHTALYWYRQSLGQGPEFLIYFQGTGAADDSGLPNDRFFAVRPEGSVSTLKIQRTERGDSAVYLCASSLEGTGLVQYFGPGTRLTVT.

This chain links TRBV5-6 with TRBJ2-1, with TRBD2 identical over 9 bases. V lost 0 bases to trimming and J lost 4 bases; unmatched junction nucleotides: 2. The CDR3 contains 15 residues. Germline loops: CDR1 SGHDT, CDR2 YYEEEE. CDR3 residues: CASSLGGREYNEQFF. CDR3 in DNA: TGTGCCAGCAGCTTGGGCGGGAGGGAATACAATGAGCAGTTCTTC.

For the CDR3, the DNA is TGTGCCAGCAGCGTGGGGGACAACTCCTACGAGCAGTACTTC. Its translation is CASSVGDNSYEQYF. V gene TRBV9 combines with J gene TRBJ2-7; tentatively, D is TRBD1 (6 bases). Trimming pared 2 bases from V and 0 bases from J, leaving 9 bases between. CDR1 SGDLS and CDR2 YYNGEE come from the germline V gene. This CDR3 region has 14 residues.

The chain combines TRBV6-1 with TRBJ2-7; a possible D gene is TRBD2 (7 bases). CDR1 is MNHNS, CDR2 SASEGT, per germline. The CDR3 has 13 residues. V was clipped by 6 bases and J by 7 bases, with 16 bases between them. CDR3 sequence: CASRGGGAREQYF. CDR3 sequence (DNA): TGTGCCAGCAGGGGAGGGGGGGCTAGGGAGCAGTACTTC.

The chain links TRBV11-2 to TRBJ2-5, with 7 positions matching TRBD1. The J call may be in error: the DNA end matches TRBJ2-7 better. This CDR3 spans 14 amino acids. Germline CDR1 is SGHAT and CDR2 is FQNNGV. The CDR3 is CASSSGQASYEQYF. The CDR3 nucleotides are TGTGCCAGCAGCTCCGGACAGGCGTCCTACGAGCAGTACTTC.

The chain uses TRBV12-1 and TRBJ1-5; the D call of TRBD1 is as the table states it, not checked on the DNA. TRBV12-1 is assigned pseudogene status. This CDR3 is built from 15 residues. CDR3 DNA sequence: TGTGCCAGCAGCTCCCCAGGGACAAGCAATCAGCCCCAGCATTTT. It specifies CASSSPGTSNQPQHF.

The V and J genes are TRBV7-3 and TRBJ2-5; TRBD2 agrees at 12 bases. The CDR3 length is 16 residues. Germline assignment: CDR1 SGHTA and CDR2 FQGTGA. Trimming removed 5 bases from V and 1 base from J; junction bases left unmatched: 5. CDR3 nucleotides: TGTGCCAGCAGCCAGACTAGCGGGGGTGCCCAAGAGACCCAGTACTTC. Residues: CASSQTSGGAQETQYF.

The chain is built from TRBV19 and TRBJ1-2; 8 bases are a match to TRBD1. This CDR3 comprises 14 residues. Germline CDR1 reads LNHDA; CDR2 reads SQIVND (reference sequence). Germline trimming cut 6 bases from V and 3 bases from J; bases unmatched to any gene: 6. The CDR3 DNA follows: TGTGCCAGTAGCGACAGGGGTTTGGACTATGGCTACACCTTC. It encodes CASSDRGLDYGYTF.

This rearrangement joins TRBV2 to TRBJ1-1; no definite D call. Trimming shortened V by 4 bases and J by 6 bases, and 15 bases separated the two germline ends. CDR1 and CDR2 (germline): SNHLY, FYNNEI. The CDR3 length is 14 residues. The CDR3 loop is CASSALDLNAEAFF. The CDR3 bases are TGTGCCAGCAGTGCTCTTGACCTCAACGCTGAAGCTTTCTTT.

This chain joins TRBV30 and TRBJ2-2; D gene uncertain. The CDR3 sequence is 14 residues long. V shed 3 bases and J shed 1 base, with 9 bases lying between them. The germline V gene encodes CDR1 GTSNPN and CDR2 SVGIG (reference sequence). CDR3 in DNA: TGTGCCTGGAGGGTTCTCAAGAACACCGGGGAGCTGTTTTTT. Translation gives CAWRVLKNTGELFF.